This T cell receptor beta chain was sequenced in a study of CD8 T cells in ankylosing spondylitis. Making the TCR beta libraries involved quantitative 5'-RACE with molecular barcodes. TCRdb fed the 5' RACE reads into MiXCR, producing one record per CDR3 protein. The sample lists a few hundred thousand distinct CDR3 sequences; 24% were seen once. The study's findings and limits: Ankylosing spondylitis blood appeared to carry a characteristic TCR beta motif of roughly eight highly homologous variants. Reportedly, disease-linked clones are significantly enriched in ankylosing spondylitis patients' matched synovial fluid.

Trimming left V 3 bases short and J 8 bases short, with 11 bases between. Germline CDR1 and CDR2: ENHRY and SYGVKD. The CDR3 spans 13 residues. This clonotype was detected many times. Its antigen is currently unknown. The chain links TRBV10-3 to TRBJ2-1; the D gene is possibly TRBD2 (5 bases). The TCR originated in a male donor with ankylosing spondylitis or in good health (not recorded which). The specimen sequenced was blood, either unsorted or a sorted T cell fraction (not recorded which). CDR3 sequence (DNA): TGTGCCATCAGTGACGACCCGGGGTATGAGCAGTTCTTC. It codes for CAISDDPGYEQFF.